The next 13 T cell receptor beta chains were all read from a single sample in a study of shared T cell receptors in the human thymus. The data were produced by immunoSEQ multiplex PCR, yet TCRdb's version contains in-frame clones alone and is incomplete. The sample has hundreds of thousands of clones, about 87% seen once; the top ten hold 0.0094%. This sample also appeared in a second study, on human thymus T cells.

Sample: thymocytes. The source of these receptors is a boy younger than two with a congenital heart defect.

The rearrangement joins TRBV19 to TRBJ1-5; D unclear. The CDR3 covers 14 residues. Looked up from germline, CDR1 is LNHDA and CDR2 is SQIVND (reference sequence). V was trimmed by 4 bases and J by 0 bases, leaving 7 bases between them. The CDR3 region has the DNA TGTGCCAGTAGTAGCCGGTCTAGCAATCAGCCCCAGCATTTT. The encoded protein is CASSSRSSNQPQHF. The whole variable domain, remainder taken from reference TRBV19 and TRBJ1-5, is DGGITQSPKYLFRKEGQNVTLSCEQNLNHDAMYWYRQDPGQGLRLIYYSQIVNDFQKGDIAEGYSVSREKKESFPLTVTSAQKNPTAFYLCASSSRSSNQPQHFGDGTRLSIL.

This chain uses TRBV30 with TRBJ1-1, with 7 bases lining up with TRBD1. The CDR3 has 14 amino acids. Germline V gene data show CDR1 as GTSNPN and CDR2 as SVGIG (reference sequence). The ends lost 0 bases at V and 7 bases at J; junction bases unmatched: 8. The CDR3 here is CAWSVLNRGSEAFF. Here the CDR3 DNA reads TGTGCCTGGAGTGTACTGAACAGGGGTAGTGAAGCTTTCTTT.

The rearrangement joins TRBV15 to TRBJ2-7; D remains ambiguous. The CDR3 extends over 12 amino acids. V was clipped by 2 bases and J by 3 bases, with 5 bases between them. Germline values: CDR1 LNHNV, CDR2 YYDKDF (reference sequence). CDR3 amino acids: CATSRFGYEQYF. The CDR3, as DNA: TGTGCCACCAGCAGATTCGGCTACGAGCAGTACTTC.

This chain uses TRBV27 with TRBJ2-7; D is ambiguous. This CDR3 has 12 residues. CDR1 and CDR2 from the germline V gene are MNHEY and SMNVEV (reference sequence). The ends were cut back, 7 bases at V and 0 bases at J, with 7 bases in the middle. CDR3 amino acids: CASKGDSYEQYF. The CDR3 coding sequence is TGTGCCAGCAAAGGAGACTCCTACGAGCAGTACTTC.

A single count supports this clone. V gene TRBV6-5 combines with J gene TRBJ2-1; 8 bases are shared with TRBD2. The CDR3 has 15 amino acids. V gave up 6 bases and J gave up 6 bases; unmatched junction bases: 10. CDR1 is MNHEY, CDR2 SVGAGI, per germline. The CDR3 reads CASRPSGSYPNEQFF. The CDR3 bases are TGTGCCAGCAGACCCAGCGGGAGTTATCCCAATGAGCAGTTCTTC.

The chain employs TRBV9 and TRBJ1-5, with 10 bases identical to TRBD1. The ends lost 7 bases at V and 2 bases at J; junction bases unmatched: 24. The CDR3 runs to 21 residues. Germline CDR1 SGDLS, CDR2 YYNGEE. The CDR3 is CASGNWATGGVRPKGNQPQHF. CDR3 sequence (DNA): TGTGCCAGCGGCAATTGGGCGACAGGGGGCGTTCGGCCGAAAGGCAATCAGCCCCAGCATTTT.

CDR3 DNA: TGTGCCCCTGGGGGGGGCAACTTTTACGAGCAGTACTTC. Its translation is CAPGGGNFYEQYF. The chain has TRBV25-1 and TRBJ2-7; weak D call: TRBD2 (7 bases). This CDR3 region has 13 residues. Germline V CDR1 and CDR2: MGHDK, SYGVNS. Trimming left V 11 bases short and J 4 bases short, with 18 bases between.

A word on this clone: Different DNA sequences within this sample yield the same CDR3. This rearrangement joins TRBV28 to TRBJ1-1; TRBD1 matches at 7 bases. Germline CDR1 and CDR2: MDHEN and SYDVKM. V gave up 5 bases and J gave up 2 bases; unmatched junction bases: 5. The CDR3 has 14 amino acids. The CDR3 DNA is TGTGCCAGCAGTGCAACAGGGGTCAACACTGAAGCTTTCTTT. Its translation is CASSATGVNTEAFF.

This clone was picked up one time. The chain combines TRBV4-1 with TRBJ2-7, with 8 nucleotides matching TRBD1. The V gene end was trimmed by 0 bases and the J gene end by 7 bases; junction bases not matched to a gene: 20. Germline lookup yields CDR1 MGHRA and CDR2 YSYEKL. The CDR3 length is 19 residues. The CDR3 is CASSQDFGVTQGAAREQYF. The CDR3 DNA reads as TGCGCCAGCAGCCAAGATTTTGGTGTGACGCAGGGGGCAGCAAGGGAGCAGTACTTC.

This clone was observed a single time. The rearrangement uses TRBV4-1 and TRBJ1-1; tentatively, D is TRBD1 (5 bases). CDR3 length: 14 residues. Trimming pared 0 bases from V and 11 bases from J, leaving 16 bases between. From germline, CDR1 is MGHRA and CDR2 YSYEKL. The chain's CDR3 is CASSQEATGVKAFF. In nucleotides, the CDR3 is TGCGCCAGCAGCCAAGAGGCCACGGGGGTAAAGGCTTTCTTT.

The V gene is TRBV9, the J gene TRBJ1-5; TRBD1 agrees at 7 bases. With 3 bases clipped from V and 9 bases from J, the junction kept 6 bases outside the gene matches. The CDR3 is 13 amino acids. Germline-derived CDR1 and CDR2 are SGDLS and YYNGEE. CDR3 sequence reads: CASSGTGQWPQHF. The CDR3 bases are TGTGCCAGCAGCGGGACAGGCCAGTGGCCCCAGCATTTT.

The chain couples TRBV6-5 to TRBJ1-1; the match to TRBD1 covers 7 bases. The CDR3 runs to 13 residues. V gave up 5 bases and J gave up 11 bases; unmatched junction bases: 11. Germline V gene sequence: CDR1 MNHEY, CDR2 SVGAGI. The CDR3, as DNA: TGTGCCAGCAGTACGGACAGGTCCCGAGGGGCTTTCTTT. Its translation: CASSTDRSRGAFF.

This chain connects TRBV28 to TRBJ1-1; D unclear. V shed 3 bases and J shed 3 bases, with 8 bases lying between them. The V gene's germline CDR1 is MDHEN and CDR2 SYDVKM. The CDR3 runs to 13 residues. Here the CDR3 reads CASSFSSYTEAFF. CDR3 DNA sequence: TGTGCCAGCAGTTTCTCCAGTTACACTGAAGCTTTCTTT. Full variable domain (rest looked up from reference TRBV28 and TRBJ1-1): DVKVTQSSRYLVKRTGEKVFLECVQDMDHENMFWYRQDPGLGLRLIYFSYDVKMKEKGDIPEGYSVSREKKERFSLILESASTNQTSMYLCASSFSSYTEAFFGQGTRLTVV.